This T cell receptor (beta chain) was retrieved from a study of cytomegalovirus exposure and HLA in healthy donors. Background on the study: Falling in the Caucasian-associated ancestry cluster were 81% of under 450 genotyped donors. Overall study results and limits: Later analysis indicated greater clonal expansion among HLA-associated TCR beta chains than among equally common other chains.

A note on this clone: Its antigen is not identified.

CDR3 length: 12 amino acids. V was shortened by 6 bases and J by 15 bases, with 15 bases between the two germline ends. Germline lookup yields CDR1 SNHLY and CDR2 FYNNEI. It was with 60 Vbeta and 13 Jbeta primers that the PCR ran. The assay was immunoSEQ multiplex PCR, and TCRdb's table has in-frame clones only and misses some. The data show some 200,000 clones, roughly 70% seen once. The chain couples TRBV2 to TRBJ1-6, with no clear D. This receptor was identified in a man aged 40-55 years in good health and CMV-seropositive. Sequenced input: PBMCs. The CDR3 loop is CASRDWTSLLHF. In DNA form, the CDR3 reads TGTGCCAGCAGAGACTGGACTAGTCTCCTCCACTTT.